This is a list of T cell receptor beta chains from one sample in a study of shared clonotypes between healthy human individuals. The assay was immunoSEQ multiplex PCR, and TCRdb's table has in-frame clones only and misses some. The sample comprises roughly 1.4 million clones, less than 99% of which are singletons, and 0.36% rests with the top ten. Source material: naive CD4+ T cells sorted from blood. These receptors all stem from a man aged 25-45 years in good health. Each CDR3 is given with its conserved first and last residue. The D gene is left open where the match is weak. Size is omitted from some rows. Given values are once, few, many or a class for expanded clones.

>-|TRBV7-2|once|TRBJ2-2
TGTGCCAGCAGCTTTTCGAACACCGGGGAGCTGTTTTTT
CASSFSNTGELFF
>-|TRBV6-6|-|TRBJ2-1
TGTGCCAGCACCGCGGGCTACGAGCAGTTCTTC
CASTAGYEQFF
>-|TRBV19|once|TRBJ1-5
TGTGCCAGTAGTATGCCAGGGTCGTTGAGCAATCAGCCCCAGCATTTT
CASSMPGSLSNQPQHF
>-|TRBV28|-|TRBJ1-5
TGTGCCAGCAGCCTAGGTGGGACGGCCATGAAGTCCCAGCATTTT
CASSLGGTAMKSQHF
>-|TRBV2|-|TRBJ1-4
TGTGCCAGCGCCCGGGCAACTAATGAAAAACTGTTTTTT
CASARATNEKLFF
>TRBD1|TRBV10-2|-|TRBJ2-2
TGCGCCAGCCATAAAGACAGGGACACCGGGGAGCTGTTTTTT
CASHKDRDTGELFF
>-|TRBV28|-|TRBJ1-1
TGTGCCAGTTCGGGACAATTCATGAACACTGAAGCTTTCTTT
CASSGQFMNTEAFF
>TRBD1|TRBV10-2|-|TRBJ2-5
TGCGCCACGGGGCAGCGGACAGGGGGAGAGACCCAGTACTTC
CATGQRTGGETQYF
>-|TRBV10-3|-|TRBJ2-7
TGTGCCATCAGTGAGTCGATTGTCCTCGGGTACGAGCAGTACTTC
CAISESIVLGYEQYF
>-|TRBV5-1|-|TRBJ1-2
TGCGCCAGCAGGCTGGGGGACGGCGAACTCTATGGCTACACCTTC
CASRLGDGELYGYTF
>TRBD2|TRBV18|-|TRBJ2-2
TGTGCCAGCTCAACCCCTAGCGGGCAGAACACCGGGGAGCTGTTTTTT
CASSTPSGQNTGELFF
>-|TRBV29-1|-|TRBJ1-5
TGCAGCGTTGGGGGGTCTAATCAGCCCCAGCATTTT
CSVGGSNQPQHF
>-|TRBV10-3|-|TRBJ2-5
TGTGCCATCAGTGACGAGGGGGAGACCCAGTACTTC
CAISDEGETQYF
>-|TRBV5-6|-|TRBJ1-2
TGTGCCAGCAGCTTGTTGGGTTTACTGGGCTACACCTTC
CASSLLGLLGYTF
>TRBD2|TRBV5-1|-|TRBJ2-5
TGCGCCAGCAGCTTGGTAGCGGGAGAGACCCAGTACTTC
CASSLVAGETQYF
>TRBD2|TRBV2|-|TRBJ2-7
TGTGCCAGTAGTAATCAGGGACTAGCGGGCAGACTGGTCGAGCAGTACTTC
CASSNQGLAGRLVEQYF
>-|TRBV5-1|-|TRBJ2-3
TGCGCCAGCAGCTTCCCTTTTTCGGGGGAATACACAGATACGCAGTATTTT
CASSFPFSGEYTDTQYF
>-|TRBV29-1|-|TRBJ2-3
TGCAGCGTTACGAAATTAAGGGGCACAGATACGCAGTATTTT
CSVTKLRGTDTQYF
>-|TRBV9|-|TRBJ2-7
TGTGCCAGCAGCGTAGGTGACGCGTACGAGCAGTACTTC
CASSVGDAYEQYF
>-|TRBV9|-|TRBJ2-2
TGTGCCAGCAGCGTAGTGATTACCGGGGAGCTGTTTTTT
CASSVVITGELFF
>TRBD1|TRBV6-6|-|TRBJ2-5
TGTGCCAGCAGAAGAGACAGGGTCCAAGAGACCCAGTACTTC
CASRRDRVQETQYF
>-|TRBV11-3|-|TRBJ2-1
TGTGCCAGCAGCTTAGGAGGTACGAACAATGAGCAGTTCTTC
CASSLGGTNNEQFF
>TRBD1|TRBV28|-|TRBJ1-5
TGTGCCAGCAGAACCGCGTCAACTTACAGGGGGGGTCAGCCCCAGCATTTT
CASRTASTYRGGQPQHF